This is a list of T cell receptor beta chains from one sample in a study of shared clonotypes between healthy human individuals. The method was immunoSEQ multiplex PCR; TCRdb's version includes in-frame clones alone and lacks a portion of them. The sample includes hundreds of thousands of clones, 95% to 97% seen only once; the top ten take about 0.12%. The sample was naive CD8+ T cells sorted from blood. These receptors originate from a woman younger than 45 in good health. Each CDR3 is given with its conserved first and last residue. D genes are given only for firm matches. The size entry is marked missing in some rows and otherwise reads once, few, many or a size class.

-	TRBV28	TRBJ2-7	-	CASSLLRYYEQYF	TGTGCCAGCAGTTTATTACGGTACTACGAGCAGTACTTC
-	TRBV27	TRBJ2-5	-	CASRDFEHQETQYF	TGTGCCAGCAGAGACTTCGAGCACCAAGAGACCCAGTACTTC
-	TRBV12-5	TRBJ2-1	TRBD2	CASGLVLRRLANNNEQFF	TGTGCTAGTGGTTTGGTCCTACGTCGACTAGCGAATAACAATGAGCAGTTCTTC
-	TRBV5-6	TRBJ2-7	TRBD1	CASSLEGQGLYEQYF	TGTGCCAGCAGCTTGGAGGGACAGGGTCTTTACGAGCAGTACTTC
-	TRBV28	TRBJ2-1	-	CASGRSNEQFF	TGTGCCAGCGGTCGAAGCAATGAGCAGTTCTTC
-	TRBV2	TRBJ2-1	-	CASSEIQRDTSYNEQFF	TGTGCCAGCAGTGAAATCCAGCGGGACACCTCCTACAATGAGCAGTTCTTC
few	TRBV28	TRBJ2-1	-	CASSSYNEQFF	TGTGCCAGCAGTTCCTACAATGAGCAGTTCTTC
-	TRBV13	TRBJ2-1	-	CASSPIYMGSGYNEQFF	TGTGCCAGCAGCCCAATTTACATGGGCAGCGGTTACAATGAGCAGTTCTTC
-	TRBV19	TRBJ2-1	TRBD2	CASSNWLAGGNEQFF	TGTGCCAGTAGTAATTGGCTAGCGGGAGGAAATGAGCAGTTCTTC
-	TRBV6-5	TRBJ2-1	TRBD2	CASSYLAGLYNEQFF	TGTGCCAGCAGTTACTTAGCGGGGCTCTACAATGAGCAGTTCTTC